Described below is a single T cell receptor beta chain sequence and its context. The data stem from a study of regulatory T cells in long-lasting Graves disease. Study overall: Newly diagnosed Graves' patients had under 3 months of antithyroid drugs.

Arm-PCR with iRepertoire HTBI primers amplified the CDR3 regions for these TCR beta libraries. TCRdb fed the multiplex PCR reads into MiXCR, producing one record per CDR3 protein. The sample has roughly 420,000 distinct CDR3 sequences, approximately 16% seen once. Described time point: newly diagnosed GD, antithyroid drugs for less than 3 months. Extracted RNA from PBMCs served as the source of the TCR library. This same sample was also taken into another study, of T cells in Graves' hyperthyroidism and ophthalmopathy. This second study says: The TCR CDR3 first-round RT-PCR relied on the HTBI primer set.

Sample: peripheral blood mononuclear cells (PBMCs), taken at new diagnosis, from a patient treated with antithyroid drugs. This receptor was identified in a woman aged 18-29 years with Graves disease.

The CDR3 reads CASSGTGDGGTDTQYF. CDR3 sequence (DNA): TGCGCCAGCAGTGGGACAGGCGACGGCGGGACAGATACGCAGTATTTT. The J gene is TRBJ2-3, the V gene TRBV10-1, with TRBD1 identical over 7 bases. After removal of 4 bases from V and 3 bases from J, the junction contained 10 bases not matched to a gene. CDR3 length: 16 residues. Germline CDR1 WNHNN, CDR2 SYGVQD (reference sequence).